This entry describes one TCR beta chain. This sample was included in a study of blood T cell repertoires in COVID-19. Original analysis: From reference gene primer amplification, estimates of nucleated cell counts were derived. Profiled with immunoSEQ multiplex PCR; TCRdb holds only in-frame clones, not every one. The V and J calls and clone size come from that table; D and trimming were worked out from the DNA. The sample contains 65,000 or so clones, roughly 83% of which appear only once. The CDR3 consists of 12 residues. V was clipped by 4 bases and J by 3 bases, with 9 bases between them. The germline V gene encodes CDR1 SQVTM and CDR2 ANQGSEA.

Sequencing input: peripheral blood. This TCR was sampled from a man in his thirties or forties with COVID-19, enrolled during active disease. The chain joins TRBV29-1 to TRBJ1-2; D unclear. CDR3 protein: CSVVTTYYGYTF. In nucleotides, the CDR3 is TGCAGCGTTGTGACAACCTACTATGGCTACACCTTC.